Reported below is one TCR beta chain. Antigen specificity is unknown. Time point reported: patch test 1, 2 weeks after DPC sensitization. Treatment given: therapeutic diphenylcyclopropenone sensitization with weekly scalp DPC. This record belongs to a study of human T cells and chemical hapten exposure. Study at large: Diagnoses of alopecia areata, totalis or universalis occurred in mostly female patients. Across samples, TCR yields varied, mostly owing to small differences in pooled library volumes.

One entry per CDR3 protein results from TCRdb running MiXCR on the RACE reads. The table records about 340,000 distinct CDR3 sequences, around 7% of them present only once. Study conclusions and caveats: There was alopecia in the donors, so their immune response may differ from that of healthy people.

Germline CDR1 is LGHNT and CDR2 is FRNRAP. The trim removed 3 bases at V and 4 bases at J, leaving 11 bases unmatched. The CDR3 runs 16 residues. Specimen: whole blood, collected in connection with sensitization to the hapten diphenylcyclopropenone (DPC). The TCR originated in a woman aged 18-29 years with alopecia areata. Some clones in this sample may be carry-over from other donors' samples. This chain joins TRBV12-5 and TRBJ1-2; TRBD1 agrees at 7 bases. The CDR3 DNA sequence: TGTGCTAGTGGTTTCGTACCCGGGACAGCGAGCTATGGCTACACCTTC. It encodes CASGFVPGTASYGYTF.